A single sample is the source of the 32 T cell receptor beta chains below, sequenced in a study of cytomegalovirus exposure and HLA in healthy donors. Using immunoSEQ multiplex PCR, the repertoire was profiled, and TCRdb retains in-frame clones only, with some absent. The sample includes tens of thousands of clones, roughly 93% seen only once; the top ten take over 2%. Material: PBMCs. Receptor source: a young man in good health and CMV-seronegative.

The chain couples TRBV7-9 to TRBJ1-1, with D perhaps TRBD1 (5 bases). V lost 1 base and J lost 7, with 16 bases in between. CDR1 is SEHNR, CDR2 FQNEAQ, per germline (reference sequence). The CDR3 covers 15 residues. The CDR3 nucleotides read TGTGCCAGCAGCTTAGGTAGGGGAGGCGGCGGTGAAGCTTTCTTT. Translation gives CASSLGRGGGGEAFF.

In its sample, this clone was seen a few times. The chain has TRBV18 and TRBJ2-7, with D possibly TRBD2 on 5 matching bases. This CDR3 region has 15 residues. The germline V gene encodes CDR1 KGHSH and CDR2 LQKENI. V was cut by 6 bases and J by 0 bases, with 15 bases left in between. The DNA of the CDR3 is TGTGCCAGCTCTCGAGACTATCGGAGCTCCTACGAGCAGTACTTC. Its translation is CASSRDYRSSYEQYF.

In DNA form, the CDR3 reads TGTGCCCGGGACAGGGTAAAGGGTGGCTACACCTTC. Amino acid sequence: CARDRVKGGYTF. The chain couples TRBV30 to TRBJ1-2, with 9 positions matching TRBD1. V shed 8 bases and J 7 bases; nucleotides not matched to a gene: 8. CDR1 and CDR2 (germline): GTSNPN, SVGIG (reference sequence). The CDR3 is 12 amino acids.

This clone was observed a few times. The chain joins TRBV5-1 to TRBJ1-5; TRBD1 aligns across 9 bases. The germline gives CDR1 SGHRS, CDR2 YFSETQ. V lost 4 bases and J lost 6; bases outside the gene matches: 8. The CDR3 extends over 15 amino acids. CDR3 sequence reads: CASSPGQGEFQPQHF. The CDR3 DNA sequence: TGCGCCAGCAGCCCGGGACAGGGTGAGTTTCAGCCCCAGCATTTT.

This chain joins TRBV6-1 and TRBJ1-5; TRBD1 aligns across 8 bases. The CDR3 extends over 14 amino acids. Trimming removed 5 bases from V and 7 bases from J; junction bases left unmatched: 7. The germline CDR1 and CDR2 sequences are MNHNS and SASEGT. Here the CDR3 reads CASSPDRGGQPQHF. The CDR3 DNA reads TGTGCCAGCAGTCCCGACAGGGGAGGACAGCCCCAGCATTTT.

The chain uses TRBV2 and TRBJ2-7; a weak D match, TRBD1 (6 bases). Germline V gene sequence: CDR1 SNHLY, CDR2 FYNNEI. With 4 bases removed from V and 7 bases from J, the gap between germline ends came to 17 bases. The CDR3 has 14 residues. As DNA, the CDR3 is TGTGCCAGCAGTGCTATCACAGGGCTGGGGGAGCAGTACTTC. Translation gives CASSAITGLGEQYF.

The chain couples TRBV29-1 to TRBJ1-1; TRBD1 matches 8 bases. CDR1 is SQVTM and CDR2 is ANQGSEA in the germline V gene. The CDR3 sequence is 17 residues long. Trimming took 5 bases from V and 1 from J; bases not matched to a gene: 15. As DNA, the CDR3 is TGCAGCGTTTTAGAAGGACAGGGAGTCATGAAGAACACTGAAGCTTTCTTT. This encodes CSVLEGQGVMKNTEAFF.

V is TRBV6-1 and J is TRBJ2-1; 13 bases line up with TRBD2. With V trimmed by 2 bases and J by 4 bases, 2 bases remained unmatched. The CDR3 covers 16 residues. Per the germline V gene, CDR1 is MNHNS and CDR2 is SASEGT. The CDR3 DNA reads as TGTGCCAGCAGTGAAACGGGACTAGCGGGGTACAATGAGCAGTTCTTC. Protein: CASSETGLAGYNEQFF.

The CDR3 DNA reads TGTGCCAGCAGACAACAGGGGAGCTGGGCGCTATTGAGCTACACCTTC. Translation gives CASRQQGSWALLSYTF. V gene TRBV27 combines with J gene TRBJ1-2; 7 positions agree with TRBD1. Trimming cost V 6 bases and J 9 bases; bases outside gene matches: 19. The CDR3 is 16 amino acids. CDR1 and CDR2 (germline): MNHEY, SMNVEV (reference sequence).

V and J are TRBV29-1 and TRBJ1-2; D remains unclear. The CDR3 has 14 amino acids. Trimming pared 6 bases from V and 3 bases from J, leaving 17 bases between. Germline values: CDR1 SQVTM, CDR2 ANQGSEA. CDR3 loop: CSVTPSGRDYGYTF. CDR3 in DNA: TGCAGCGTCACCCCCTCGGGGAGAGACTATGGCTACACCTTC.

V gene TRBV10-3 combines with J gene TRBJ2-6; 7 bases agree with TRBD1. The CDR3 sequence is 16 residues long. Losses at the gene ends were 6 bases for V and 0 bases for J; bases not matched to a gene: 5. Germline V gene data show CDR1 as ENHRY and CDR2 as SYGVKD. The CDR3 bases are TGTGCCATCAGCAGGACAGGCAGCTCTGGGGCCAACGTCCTGACTTTC. It translates to CAISRTGSSGANVLTF.

The V and J genes are TRBV28 and TRBJ2-7, with D possibly being TRBD1 (6 bases). Germline CDR1 reads MDHEN; CDR2 reads SYDVKM. V shed 6 bases and J shed 0 bases, with 12 bases lying between them. CDR3 length: 14 amino acids. Here the CDR3 DNA reads TGTGCCAGCAGCCCCGGGACATACTCCTACGAGCAGTACTTC. Translated: CASSPGTYSYEQYF.

CDR3 protein: CASTKEAGPGNTIYF. CDR3 sequence (DNA): TGTGCCAGCACAAAAGAAGCGGGGCCTGGAAACACCATATATTTT. This chain joins TRBV18 and TRBJ1-3; a weak D match, TRBD1 (5 bases). The CDR3 covers 15 residues. The V end lost 8 bases, the J end lost 2 bases, and 16 bases lay between the germline ends. Looked up from germline, CDR1 is KGHSH and CDR2 is LQKENI.

This clone was picked up a small number of times. V and J are TRBV9 and TRBJ2-3; 7 bases are shared with TRBD2. Germline CDR1 reads SGDLS; CDR2 reads YYNGEE. There are 16 residues in the CDR3. After removal of 2 bases from V and 4 bases from J, the junction contained 10 bases not matched to a gene. CDR3 nucleotide sequence: TGTGCCAGCAGCGTGGTTGGCGGGAGCGGGTCAGATACGCAGTATTTT. It specifies CASSVVGGSGSDTQYF.

The rearrangement uses TRBV18 and TRBJ2-7, with 7 bases matching TRBD2. Losses at the gene ends were 5 bases for V and 3 bases for J; bases not matched to a gene: 13. Germline V lookup: CDR1 KGHSH, CDR2 LQKENI. This CDR3 spans 16 amino acids. The CDR3 reads CASSEIGGRGVYEQYF. The CDR3 DNA sequence: TGTGCCAGCTCAGAAATCGGCGGGAGAGGAGTCTACGAGCAGTACTTC.

Only one count was recorded for this clone. This chain uses TRBV9 with TRBJ2-1, with TRBD1 identical over 9 bases. Trimming took 0 bases from V and 1 from J; bases not matched to a gene: 8. Looked up from germline, CDR1 is SGDLS and CDR2 is YYNGEE. This CDR3 contains 18 residues. The CDR3 loop is CASSVALGTGPSYNEQFF. Written as DNA, the CDR3 is TGTGCCAGCAGCGTAGCACTCGGGACAGGGCCTTCCTACAATGAGCAGTTCTTC.

The chain has TRBV11-2 and TRBJ2-1, with 12 nucleotides matching TRBD2. Germline values: CDR1 SGHAT, CDR2 FQNNGV. The V and J ends lost 3 bases and 7 bases, in that order; junction bases with no gene match: 4. This CDR3 comprises 15 residues. The CDR3 is CASSLTSGSTNEQFF. CDR3 sequence (DNA): TGTGCCAGCAGCTTGACTAGCGGGAGTACTAATGAGCAGTTCTTC.

The rearrangement joins TRBV5-4 to TRBJ2-3; 7 nucleotides line up with TRBD2. Trimming at V came to 2 bases and at J to 0 bases, leaving 3 bases not matched to a gene. CDR3 length: 15 residues. Germline V gene data show CDR1 as SGHNT and CDR2 as YYREEE (reference sequence). The DNA of the CDR3 is TGTGCCAGCAGCTTTGCGGGAGCTAGCACAGATACGCAGTATTTT. Protein: CASSFAGASTDTQYF. The full variable domain, rest sourced from reference TRBV5-4 and TRBJ2-3, is ETGVTQSPTHLIKTRGQQVTLRCSSQSGHNTVSWYQQALGQGPQFIFQYYREEENGRGNFPPRFSGLQFPNYSSELNVNALELDDSALYLCASSFAGASTDTQYFGPGTRLTVL.

The CDR3: CASSVATGVGNTQYF. CDR3 sequence (DNA): TGTGCCAGCAGCGTAGCAACGGGAGTAGGAAATACGCAGTATTTT. The rearrangement joins TRBV9 to TRBJ2-3; D might be TRBD2 (6 bases). Germline assignment: CDR1 SGDLS and CDR2 YYNGEE. Trimming left V 0 bases short and J 7 bases short, with 15 bases between. The CDR3 runs to 15 residues.

V and J are TRBV29-1 and TRBJ2-3; weak D call: TRBD2 (6 bases). Trimming removed 5 bases at V and 2 bases at J, with 11 bases between. Germline V lookup: CDR1 SQVTM, CDR2 ANQGSEA. There are 13 residues in the CDR3. This CDR3 reads CSVRRGATDTQYF. The DNA of the CDR3 is TGCAGCGTTCGGAGGGGAGCCACAGATACGCAGTATTTT.

The chain combines TRBV4-2 with TRBJ1-1, with a weak D call TRBD1 (5 bases). CDR1 is LGHNA and CDR2 is YNFKEQ in the germline V gene. The CDR3 is 16 amino acids. V was clipped by 0 bases and J by 3 bases, with 14 bases between them. DNA for the CDR3: TGTGCCAGCAGCCAAGAAGGCAGGGTGGTGCACACTGAAGCTTTCTTT. Residues: CASSQEGRVVHTEAFF.

The chain is built from TRBV19 and TRBJ1-4; 7 nucleotides agree with TRBD1. Looked up from germline, CDR1 is LNHDA and CDR2 is SQIVND (reference sequence). There are 15 residues in the CDR3. Trimming at V came to 4 bases and at J to 3 bases, leaving 5 bases not matched to a gene. CDR3 sequence (DNA): TGTGCCAGTAGTAAAGCCGACAGGGCTAATGAAAAACTGTTTTTT. This sequence encodes CASSKADRANEKLFF.

V gene TRBV5-4 combines with J gene TRBJ1-2; 8 positions match TRBD1. Germline-derived CDR1 and CDR2 are SGHNT and YYREEE (reference sequence). J lost 2 bases, V lost 4 bases, and 4 bases had no gene match. The CDR3 has 14 residues. CDR3 amino acids: CASSRGQANYGYTF. CDR3 bases: TGTGCCAGCAGCCGGGGACAGGCGAACTATGGCTACACCTTC.

This rearrangement joins TRBV27 to TRBJ2-5; D is perhaps TRBD2 (7 bases). Between the trimmed V and J ends, which lost 7 bases and 6 bases, there was a span of 15 bases. Germline V gene sequence: CDR1 MNHEY, CDR2 SMNVEV (reference sequence). The CDR3 totals 13 residues. The CDR3 loop reads CASTKGGGKTQYF. CDR3 DNA sequence: TGTGCCAGCACTAAGGGGGGAGGGAAGACCCAGTACTTC.

The chain employs TRBV5-1 and TRBJ1-1; D is possibly TRBD1 (6 bases). V was trimmed by 1 base and J by 1 base, leaving 17 bases between them. CDR3 length: 17 residues. The germline CDR1 and CDR2 sequences are SGHRS and YFSETQ. The CDR3 loop reads CASSLSWSGARNTEAFF. In DNA form, the CDR3 reads TGCGCCAGCAGCTTGTCGTGGTCAGGGGCCCGGAACACTGAAGCTTTCTTT.

V is TRBV7-9 and J is TRBJ2-5, with D possibly being TRBD2 (5 bases). Looked up from germline, CDR1 is SEHNR and CDR2 is FQNEAQ (reference sequence). The CDR3 totals 17 residues. V dropped 5 bases and J dropped 0 bases, with 19 bases sitting between them. Written as DNA, the CDR3 is TGTGCCAGCAGCCCTCCTCGAGGGCTCAGGTACCAAGAGACCCAGTACTTC. Encoded protein: CASSPPRGLRYQETQYF.

V is TRBV28 and J is TRBJ1-3, with TRBD1 matching over 8 bases. Trimming removed 4 bases from V and 2 bases from J; junction bases left unmatched: 1. There are 14 residues in the CDR3. Germline CDR1 is MDHEN and CDR2 is SYDVKM. CDR3 loop: CASSWDRTGNTIYF. The CDR3 bases are TGTGCCAGCAGTTGGGACAGGACTGGAAACACCATATATTTT. Together with reference TRBV28 and TRBJ1-3, the CDR3 gives the full variable domain: DVKVTQSSRYLVKRTGEKVFLECVQDMDHENMFWYRQDPGLGLRLIYFSYDVKMKEKGDIPEGYSVSREKKERFSLILESASTNQTSMYLCASSWDRTGNTIYFGEGSWLTVV.

Regarding this clone: A much larger clone is a single base away; this may be a read error. The same CDR3 can be traced to other DNA sequences in this sample. The chain employs TRBV6-5 and TRBJ2-7, with 9 bases fitting TRBD1. The germline V gene has CDR1 MNHEY and CDR2 SVGAGI. The V and J ends lost 1 base and 3 bases, in that order; junction bases with no gene match: 1. The length of the CDR3 is 14 residues. The CDR3 nucleotides read TGTGCCAGCAGTTACTTGGGACAGGGCTACGAGCAGTACTTC. Translating gives CASSYLGQGYEQYF.

The chain combines TRBV2 with TRBJ1-5; D is unclear. This CDR3 region has 11 residues. Germline V lookup: CDR1 SNHLY, CDR2 FYNNEI. Trimming took 6 bases from V and 5 from J, leaving 5 bases between them. This chain's CDR3 is CASRRDQPQHF. The CDR3 DNA reads as TGTGCCAGCAGAAGAGATCAGCCCCAGCATTTT.

The rearrangement uses TRBV6-1 and TRBJ2-3; 7 bases fit TRBD1. From germline, CDR1 is MNHNS and CDR2 SASEGT. V gave up 4 bases and J gave up 14 bases; unmatched junction bases: 18. This CDR3 is 15 amino acids long. CDR3 nucleotide sequence: TGTGCCAGCAGTGCCCGGGACAGTGGATATGGCGTATCGTATTTT. Encoded protein: CASSARDSGYGVSYF.

This clone was seen a single time. The chain is built from TRBV11-2 and TRBJ2-5; no clear D. Between the trimmed V and J ends, which lost 1 base and 2 bases, there was a span of 8 bases. Germline V CDR1 and CDR2: SGHAT, FQNNGV. This CDR3 comprises 14 residues. DNA of the CDR3: TGTGCCAGCAGCTTAGGTGTCCAGCAAGAGACCCAGTACTTC. Protein product: CASSLGVQQETQYF. The whole variable domain, filled in from reference TRBV11-2 and TRBJ2-5, reads EAGVAQSPRYKIIEKRQSVAFWCNPISGHATLYWYQQILGQGPKLLIQFQNNGVVDDSQLPKDRFSAERLKGVDSTLKIQPAKLEDSAVYLCASSLGVQQETQYFGPGTRLLVL.

As DNA, the CDR3 is TGTGCCATCAACAGGGGGGAGGGTGAAAAACTGTTTTTT. Amino acids: CAINRGEGEKLFF. This chain joins TRBV10-3 and TRBJ1-4; 8 bases agree with TRBD1. V shed 7 bases and J 7 bases; nucleotides not matched to a gene: 5. Germline V gene sequence: CDR1 ENHRY, CDR2 SYGVKD. The CDR3 consists of 13 residues.